One sample yielded the 8 T cell receptor beta chains listed below, sequenced in a study of post-analysis software for immune sequencing data. Whole-study findings and limits: The five TRBV segments detected at higher frequency in patients than in controls included TRBV5-6, TRBV5-1 and TRBV20-1.

Presence of unique molecular identifiers characterized the TCR beta cDNA libraries. TCRdb ran MiXCR on the PCR reads and lists one entry per CDR3 protein. The table has about 260,000 distinct CDR3 sequences, 36% seen once. The antigens of these receptors remain unknown. The sample taken for sequencing was blood. These receptors were taken from a girl aged 5 to 17 with multiple sclerosis.

The chain carries TRBV27 and TRBJ1-1; TRBD1 matches 9 bases. The CDR3 extends over 16 amino acids. Trimming removed 5 bases from V and 7 bases from J; junction bases left unmatched: 14. Germline CDR1 is MNHEY and CDR2 is SMNVEV (reference sequence). Written as DNA, the CDR3 is TGTGCCAGCAGTGAGAGACGGGACAGGGCGATTGGTGAAGCTTTCTTT. The encoded protein is CASSERRDRAIGEAFF.

This clonotype has at least ten counts. This chain connects TRBV5-1 to TRBJ2-3, with D possibly called TRBD1 or TRBD2 (5 bases each). The CDR3 is 15 residues long. CDR1 and CDR2 from the germline V gene are SGHRS and YFSETQ. V was trimmed by 4 bases and J by 3 bases, leaving 15 bases between them. DNA of the CDR3: TGCGCCAGCAGCACGGGACGGCCATCGACAGATACGCAGTATTTT. Translating gives CASSTGRPSTDTQYF.

This clonotype was found once. V usage is TRBV2 and J usage is TRBJ2-5; 11 bases are a match to TRBD2. CDR1 is SNHLY and CDR2 is FYNNEI in the germline V gene. The CDR3 is 17 residues long. V was clipped by 0 bases and J by 11 bases; unmatched bases: 14. This CDR3 is CASSEARVAGGGNEQYF. CDR3 nucleotide sequence: TGTGCCAGCAGTGAAGCGCGGGTAGCGGGGGGGGGTAATGAGCAGTACTTC.

In its sample, this clonotype was seen many times. The CDR3 sequence: CASSPTQGAGYTF. The CDR3 coding sequence is TGTGCCAGCTCACCTACCCAGGGAGCTGGCTACACCTTC. The chain uses TRBV18 and TRBJ1-2, with D possibly TRBD1 on 5 matching bases. Deletions cut 3 bases from V and 7 bases from J, with 12 bases between. The CDR3 is 13 residues long. Germline CDR1 and CDR2: KGHSH and LQKENI.

The chain carries TRBV29-1 and TRBJ1-2, with D possibly matching TRBD1 (6 bases). Per germline, CDR1 SQVTM and CDR2 ANQGSEA. The ends were cut back, 2 bases at V and 8 bases at J, with 12 bases in the middle. This CDR3 spans 12 amino acids. The CDR3 region is CSVESGAPGYTF. CDR3 bases: TGCAGCGTTGAATCAGGGGCGCCCGGCTACACCTTC.

Only a few counts were recorded for this clonotype. The chain employs TRBV10-3 and TRBJ1-1; D not certain. Between the trimmed V and J ends, which lost 4 bases and 0 bases, there was a span of 6 bases. Germline V gene sequence: CDR1 ENHRY, CDR2 SYGVKD. This CDR3 has 13 amino acids. The CDR3 reads CAISVSVNTEAFF. As DNA, the CDR3 is TGTGCCATCAGTGTATCCGTGAACACTGAAGCTTTCTTT.

V usage is TRBV20-1 and J usage is TRBJ1-1, with 11 nucleotides matching TRBD1. This CDR3 comprises 17 residues. Germline CDR1 is DFQATT and CDR2 is SNEGSKA (reference sequence). Unmatched junction bases numbered 14, after V lost 2 bases and J lost 6 bases. CDR3 sequence reads: CSARRTGGQGGLAEAFF. CDR3 sequence (DNA): TGCAGTGCTAGACGGACGGGGGGACAGGGGGGTTTGGCTGAAGCTTTCTTT.

This clonotype was counted between two and nine times. The chain couples TRBV2 to TRBJ1-1; D call uncertain. V lost 7 bases and J lost 0, with 12 bases in between. Looked up from germline, CDR1 is SNHLY and CDR2 is FYNNEI. The CDR3 totals 14 residues. CDR3 in DNA: TGTGCCAGCAAGTTGGTATGGATGAACACTGAAGCTTTCTTT. The encoded protein is CASKLVWMNTEAFF.